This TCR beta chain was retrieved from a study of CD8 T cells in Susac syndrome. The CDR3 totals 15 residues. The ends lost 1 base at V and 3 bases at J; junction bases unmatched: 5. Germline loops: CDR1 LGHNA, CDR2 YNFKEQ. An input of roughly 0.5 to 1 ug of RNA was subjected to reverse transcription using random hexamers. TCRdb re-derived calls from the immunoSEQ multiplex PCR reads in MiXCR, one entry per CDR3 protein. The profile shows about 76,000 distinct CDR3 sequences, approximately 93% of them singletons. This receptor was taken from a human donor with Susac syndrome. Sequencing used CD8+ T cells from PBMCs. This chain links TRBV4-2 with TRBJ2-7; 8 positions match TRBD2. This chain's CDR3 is CASSQAGTRFYEQYF. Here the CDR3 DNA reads TGTGCCAGCAGCCAAGCCGGGACTAGATTCTACGAGCAGTACTTC.